This T cell receptor beta chain was captured by sequencing in a study of CD8 T cells in ankylosing spondylitis. Points from the study as a whole: Clones tied to disease were said to be significantly enriched in matched ankylosing spondylitis synovial fluid. Clones linked to the disease showed a CD8+ phenotype. They occurred at relatively low frequencies in peripheral blood. What appeared characteristic of ankylosing spondylitis blood was a TCR beta motif of eight highly homologous variants.

In this sample, this clonotype turned up a few times. The antigen remains undetermined. Each CDR3 protein gets one entry after TCRdb re-called the 5' RACE reads with MiXCR. The table shows about 350,000 distinct CDR3 sequences, with roughly 20% occurring only once. This sequence was found in a male donor with ankylosing spondylitis or in good health (not recorded which). What was sequenced was blood, either unsorted or a sorted T cell fraction (not recorded which).

The CDR3 protein is CASSQLGQETQYF. In DNA form, the CDR3 reads TGTGCCAGCAGCCAGCTCGGCCAAGAGACCCAGTACTTC. This chain joins TRBV7-6 and TRBJ2-5; D call uncertain. The CDR3 runs 13 residues. V dropped 5 bases and J dropped 1 base, with 8 bases sitting between them. Germline V gene lookup returns CDR1 SGHVS and CDR2 FNYEAQ.